This T cell receptor (beta chain) came from a study of blood T cells in healthy people across ages (dated by TCRdb to the mid-2010s). Study-wide context: In model experiments, roughly one uniquely barcoded TCR beta cDNA molecule per two T cells was captured by template switching. To track age-related changes in TCR beta repertoire diversity, the study relied on deep sequencing normalized with unique cDNA molecular identifiers. The donors were divided into four age groups: young (average roughly 15 years), middle-aged (roughly 42), aged (approximately 62) and long-lived (about 79). Using the same blood draw, the study looked at two additional independent replicas of 1 million unique cDNA reads for two donors, one aged 18 to 30 and the other aged 80 or older. On the study overall, not on this receptor specifically: Estimates of total diversity from one million sequenced T cells were regarded as lower bounds and underestimates. The long-lived group showed more naive CD4+ T cells, fewer expanded clones and increased TCR diversity than the aged group, suggesting age selection. Because donor CMV infection status was unknown, age-related changes in expanded clonotypes were potentially confounded. Bulk unsorted PBMC profiling prevented conclusive comparison of naive and antigen-experienced compartments. As age increased, observed TCR beta diversity per million T cells dropped in a roughly linear way, and a significant reduction was already evident by age approximately 40. A strong correlation was found between observed TCR beta diversity and the percentage of naive T cells measured by flow cytometry.

Receptor amplification or capture employed 5' RACE. Instrument on record: Illumina HiSeq 2500. A second PCR of roughly 7 to 11 cycles was performed with a sample-barcoded 5' primer and a J-beta primer mix. A template-switch 5' adaptor carrying 12 random nucleotides introduced a unique molecular identifier onto each TCR beta cDNA molecule. Each sample yielded at least 2.5 million CDR3-containing paired-end reads. The Mint cDNA synthesis kit, primed by a TRBC-specific oligonucleotide, was used to synthesize first-strand cDNA from all RNA. All cDNA was treated with uracil-DNA glycosylase and then went through a first 18-cycle PCR with the universal primers M1SS and BC2_uni_R. Per the original workflow: Normalization of each sample was performed by random selection of 1 million high-quality reads, each carrying a distinct molecular identifier. Instead of being binned into consensus sequences, reads with shared molecular identifiers were discarded. MiTCR, run with a Q25 quality threshold and the strictest error-elimination algorithm, handled CDR3 identification, clonotype clustering and error correction. A nonparametric unseen species model with Euler transformation was used to estimate lower-bound total TCR beta diversity. TCRdb took the public reads, trimmed them with fastp at Q25, ran MiXCR for clone calling and kept in-frame beta chains. All rows with the same CDR3 protein become a single entry with the most common DNA and genes. Clone size and V and J calls follow TCRdb, not the original study. The sample contains around 780,000 distinct CDR3 sequences, roughly 24% of them found a single time. 3% of the sample is taken by the ten largest.

For this clonotype: This receptor's antigen is unknown. The sample holds no much larger clone one base away, and base qualities are not on file.

Systemically healthy Caucasian individuals from Russia, 39 in total and aged about 6 to 95 years, were included as donors. Roughly 10 milliliters of peripheral blood were drawn from each donor into EDTA-treated Vacutainer tubes. Ficoll-Paque density-gradient centrifugation was used to isolate PBMCs, with at least 7 million per sample. Trizol reagent was used to extract total RNA from the PBMCs, yielding at least 5.5 micrograms per sample. For every donor, flow cytometry on a PBMC aliquot measured the percentage of naive CD45RAhigh/CD27high T cells. V drops 5 bases and J drops 5 bases, leaving 22 bases in between. Reading the germline V gene gives CDR1 SGHVS and CDR2 FQNEAQ. The cysteine opens and the phenylalanine closes a CDR3 of 17 amino acids. Only the CDR3 DNA is retained, 51 bases long and in frame from the first base. These data were likewise used in another study, on T cells of mothers and their children. Taken from the second paper: Nine systemically healthy Caucasian individuals served as donors, namely three mothers together with their six children. cDNA synthesis consumed the entire amount of extracted RNA, loaded at around 1.5 ug RNA in each 15 ul reaction. In the second PCR, the M1S primer added sample barcodes and 2-4 random nucleotides. Each mother yielded over 9.5 million TCR beta CDR3 reads and each child 2.5 million to 3 million reads. TCR recombination output is similarly shaped by thymic selection in related and unrelated pairs, with a minor effect exerted by inherited differences. Normalized repertoire overlap was always found to be slightly, but never significantly, higher in related mother-child pairs than in unrelated mother-child pairs. Persistent microchimeric T cell clones were not detected, at a sensitivity of approximately 98 clones per million clonotypes. The study used deep NGS to compare TCR beta repertoires of mothers and children, seeking features distinguishing related mother-child pairs from unrelated individuals. Mothers averaged about 37 +/- 4 years of age and children averaged roughly 12 +/- 4 years. After adapter ligation with NEBNext reagents, the libraries were sequenced on Illumina HiSeq 2000 with 100+100 nt paired-end reads. To avoid cross-contamination, the mother libraries and the child libraries were prepared a month apart and sequenced in separate runs. For each donor, between about 450,000 and 2,300,000 distinct TCR beta clonotypes were identified. Naive TCR beta clonotypes were estimated from low-frequency clonotypes matched to each donor's FACS-determined naive share, without sorting.

The sequence links TRBV7-8 to TRBJ2-1, with the D segment possibly TRBD1 or TRBD2, each aligning over 5 bases. Sample: blood. The source of this sequence is a boy between 10 and 17 years old in good health. Read as DNA, the sequence is TGTGCCAGCAGCCCAGGAGCCGGGGCCGAGGTCCACAATGAGCAGTTCTTC. The resulting protein is CASSPGAGAEVHNEQFF.